The following is a TCR beta chain sequence with its context. The antigen remains undetermined. Some clones are missing from TCRdb's copy, which holds only in-frame ones; the method was immunoSEQ multiplex PCR. The sample holds about 110,000 clones, roughly 90% seen once. The sample comes from a study of cytomegalovirus exposure and HLA in healthy donors. Findings of the study overall: Per published reports, the classifier diagnosed cytomegalovirus status with high specificity and sensitivity. The study listed 164 cytomegalovirus-associated TCR beta chains. A few CMV-associated chains proved CMV antigen-specific in vitro.

Trimming removed 1 base from V and 2 bases from J; junction bases left unmatched: 4. The CDR3 loop spans 14 amino acids. Germline V gene data show CDR1 as GTSNPN and CDR2 as SVGIG (reference sequence). The chain carries TRBV30 and TRBJ1-2; 7 nucleotides line up with TRBD1. The sample consisted of PBMCs. The TCR sequence derives from a woman aged 30 to 39 in good health and CMV-seropositive. For the CDR3, the DNA is TGTGCCTGGAGTGCCTCGACAGGGAACTATGGCTACACCTTC. Translating it yields CAWSASTGNYGYTF.